This T cell receptor beta chain stems from a study of siplizumab effects on memory and regulatory T cells. Libraries were prepared by immunoSEQ multiplex PCR; TCRdb keeps only in-frame clonotypes and omits some of them. The table has 110,000 or so clones, 90% to 95% seen once. Between the trimmed V and J ends, which lost 3 bases and 0 bases, there was a span of 12 bases. The CDR3 has 15 amino acids. Germline V lookup: CDR1 SEHNR, CDR2 FQNEAQ (reference sequence). The sequencing input was Tregs sorted from blood. The chain recombines TRBV7-9 with TRBJ2-7; D not certain. The TCR comes from a human donor in good health. CDR3 region: CASSFRTALSYEQYF. The CDR3 nucleotides are TGTGCCAGCAGCTTCAGGACGGCCCTCTCCTACGAGCAGTACTTC. The whole variable domain, filled in from reference TRBV7-9 and TRBJ2-7, reads DTGVSQNPRHKITKRGQNVTFRCDPISEHNRLYWYRQTLGQGPEFLTYFQNEAQLEKSRLLSDRFSAERPKGSFSTLEIQRTEQGDSAMYLCASSFRTALSYEQYFGPGTRLTVT.